This TCR beta chain was sequenced for a study of blood T cells in healthy people across ages. This clonotype has a handful of counts. It was with a sample-barcoded 5' primer and a J-beta primer mix that a second PCR of roughly 7 to 12 cycles was run. MiXCR was run by TCRdb on the 5' RACE reads, yielding one entry per CDR3 protein. This repertoire shows about 2 million distinct CDR3 sequences, less than 50% found once; its top ten account for roughly 2%. The sequenced sample was blood. The clonotype comes from a woman between 40 and 55 years old in good health.

In DNA form, the CDR3 reads TGTGCCAGCAGTGAAGCTCCAACCTCAGAGTACTTC. This gives the protein CASSEAPTSEYF. This chain connects TRBV2 to TRBJ2-5, with no clear D. Germline lookup yields CDR1 SNHLY and CDR2 FYNNEI. The ends were cut back, 0 bases at V and 12 bases at J, with 11 bases in the middle. The CDR3 length is 12 residues.